This T cell receptor (beta chain) originates from a study of T cell changes during pregnancy in multiple sclerosis. Profiled with immunoSEQ multiplex PCR; TCRdb holds only in-frame clones, not every one. Among under 80,000 clones listed, 75% to 95% were seen once. The CDR3 length is 15 residues. The source is a female donor with multiple sclerosis, enrolled in a pregnancy study. The sample here was CD4+ T cells from peripheral blood mononuclear cells, taken in the second trimester of pregnancy. The V gene is TRBV21-1, the J gene TRBJ1-2; the tabulated D call, TRBD1, remains unverified against the DNA. TRBV21-1 is reported as a pseudogene. CDR3 sequence reads: CASSKGTGGNYGYTF. CDR3 nucleotides: TGTGCCAGCAGCAAAGGGACAGGGGGCAACTATGGCTACACCTTC.